This TCR beta chain was found in a study of shared clonotypes between healthy human individuals. The germline CDR1 and CDR2 sequences are MNHNS and SASEGT. With 1 base removed from V and 6 bases from J, the gap between germline ends came to 9 bases. The length of the CDR3 is 14 residues. Using immunoSEQ multiplex PCR, the repertoire was profiled, and TCRdb retains in-frame clones only, with some absent. Here the sample spans about 2 million clones, around 95% being singletons. Donors were healthy HIV-negative adults without recent acute infections or vaccinations. The sample was naive CD4+ T cells sorted from blood. Subset of the sample: CD45RA+ positively selected. The sequence derives from a man between 18 and 29 years old in good health. V and J are TRBV6-1 and TRBJ1-4; D is unclear. The CDR3 reads CASSEGQSYEKLFF. As DNA, the CDR3 is TGTGCCAGCAGTGAAGGGCAGTCCTATGAAAAACTGTTTTTT.